This TCR beta chain was identified during a study of T cells expressing NK-cell markers. At the level of the study: With respect to HCMV, seven of the eight sequenced donors were seropositive, and one was seronegative. Study-level results: Of CD8+ T cells, 1.0-7.0% belonged to dominant NKG2C+ clonotypes in several donors. Among several donors, these clonotypes also ranked first in the CD3+CD56-NKG2C+ fraction.

Germline loops: CDR1 DFQATT, CDR2 SNEGSKA (reference sequence). The CDR3 length is 15 residues. A 5'RACE template switching approach incorporating UMIs was used to make TCR beta cDNA. TCRdb re-analyzed the 5' RACE reads; it lists each CDR3 protein once, without DNA. This table lists 350,000 to 400,000 distinct CDR3 sequences. Comments on this clonotype: The antigen is unknown.

The gene calls are TRBV20-1 and TRBJ1-2; no DNA is available, so the TRBD1 call from TCRdb remains unchecked. The specimen was blood T cells: a sorted CD56 or NKG2C T cell subset, CD4+ or CD8+ T cells, or bulk PBMC T cells (not recorded which). The sequence derives from a woman in her fifties or sixties in good health. CDR3 loop: CSATDRTGRGVGYTF.